Below are 5 T cell receptor beta chains sequenced from a single sample in a study of T-cell reconstitution after alpha-beta-depleted transplantation in children. Unique molecular identifiers were incorporated when the TCRbeta library was constructed. TCRdb processed the PCR reads anew with MiXCR; each CDR3 protein has one entry. The sample includes about 22,000 distinct CDR3 sequences, roughly 11% of them seen just once. Material: PBMCs from the stem cell graft donor, obtained from the stem cell graft. Receptors originate from a human donor who donated a stem cell graft to a child with chronic granulomatous disease.

This clonotype has ten or more counts. This chain connects TRBV7-2 to TRBJ2-1, with D tentatively TRBD1 (5 bases). The length of the CDR3 is 14 residues. Looked up from germline, CDR1 is SGHTA and CDR2 is FQGNSA. The ends were cut back, 5 bases at V and 8 bases at J, with 16 bases in the middle. The CDR3 sequence: CASSLGAGWDEQFF. The CDR3, as DNA: TGTGCCAGCAGCCTAGGGGCAGGGTGGGATGAGCAGTTCTTC.

This clonotype was seen ten or more times. The rearrangement uses TRBV3-1 and TRBJ2-2, with TRBD2 matching over 9 bases. The germline V gene has CDR1 LGHDT and CDR2 YNNKEL (reference sequence). The CDR3 runs 18 residues. Trimming took 2 bases from V and 6 from J; bases not matched to a gene: 13. CDR3 sequence: CASSQWYAGGPYPGELFF. CDR3 nucleotides: TGTGCCAGCAGCCAATGGTATGCGGGAGGGCCTTATCCCGGGGAGCTGTTTTTT.

This clonotype was seen repeatedly, ten times or more. V usage is TRBV27 and J usage is TRBJ2-7, with D possibly TRBD1 on 6 matching bases. CDR1 is MNHEY, CDR2 SMNVEV, per germline (reference sequence). Trimming removed 6 bases from V and 3 bases from J, with 18 bases in between. This CDR3 comprises 15 residues. CDR3 DNA sequence: TGTGCCAGCAGCATAACAGGGTCCCTCCTCTACGAGCAGTACTTC. The encoded protein is CASSITGSLLYEQYF.

This clonotype was counted at least ten times. The J gene is TRBJ1-2, the V gene TRBV5-1, with D possibly TRBD1 on 5 matching bases. V was pared by 0 bases and J by 2 bases, with 5 bases between. The germline CDR1 and CDR2 sequences are SGHRS and YFSETQ. The CDR3 runs to 13 residues. In nucleotides, the CDR3 is TGCGCCAGCAGCTTGGGGACAAACTATGGCTACACCTTC. It yields the protein CASSLGTNYGYTF. Full variable domain (outside the CDR3, taken from reference TRBV5-1 and TRBJ1-2): KAGVTQTPRYLIKTRGQQVTLSCSPISGHRSVSWYQQTPGQGLQFLFEYFSETQRNKGNFPGRFSGRQFSNSRSEMNVSTLELGDSALYLCASSLGTNYGYTFGSGTRLTVV.

Ten or more counts support this clonotype. This chain uses TRBV4-1 with TRBJ2-3, with D perhaps TRBD2 (5 bases). Per the germline V gene, CDR1 is MGHRA and CDR2 is YSYEKL. CDR3 length: 15 residues. The V end lost 0 bases, the J end lost 0 bases, and 7 bases lay between the germline ends. The CDR3 nucleotides are TGCGCCAGCAGCCAAGATGGGGAGAGCACAGATACGCAGTATTTT. Amino acid sequence: CASSQDGESTDTQYF.